This TCR beta chain was captured in a study of shared clonotypes between healthy human individuals. Method: immunoSEQ multiplex PCR; TCRdb's copy keeps in-frame clones and lacks some. The repertoire holds around 2,100,000 clones, with about 95% as singletons. Positively selected for CCR7, the CD45RO-negative cells used as naive CD8 cells excluded terminally differentiated effector memory CD45RA+ cells. The germline gives CDR1 SEHNR, CDR2 FQNEAQ (reference sequence). The CDR3 runs 15 residues. Trimming removed 4 bases from V and 4 bases from J; junction bases left unmatched: 9. Sequencing used naive CD8+ T cells sorted from blood. The chain recombines TRBV7-9 with TRBJ1-2, with 7 bases matching TRBD1. The origin of this receptor is a man aged 18 to 30 in good health. The CDR3 loop reads CASSSSTGRTYGYTF. The CDR3 region has the DNA TGTGCCAGCAGCTCCTCGACAGGGAGGACCTATGGCTACACCTTC.